Listed below are T cell receptor beta chains from one sample, sequenced in a study of T cell repertoires in cytomegalovirus infection. TCRdb reprocessed the reads with MiXCR, giving one entry per CDR3 protein. The sample yields approximately 550,000 distinct CDR3 sequences, approximately 15% seen once. Sequences were obtained from CD8+ T cells from PBMCs. The receptors stem from a human donor in good health (CMV status not recorded). Some clones in this sample may be carry-over from other donors' samples. Each CDR3 is given with its conserved first and last residue. The D gene is left open where the match is weak. Clone size is not always given. Where it is, it says once, few, many or a class for expanded clones.

D	V	size	J	DNA	CDR3
NA	TRBV28	many	TRBJ2-2	TGTGCCAGCAGCCCCGCGAGGGGAAGTAGCACCGGGGAGCTGTTTTTT	CASSPARGSSTGELFF
TRBD1	TRBV6-5	many	TRBJ1-4	TGTGCCAGCAGTTACTCCGGCAGGGGGTCTGAAAAACTGTTTTTT	CASSYSGRGSEKLFF
NA	TRBV7-6	few	TRBJ2-3	TGTGCCAGCAGCTTTCCGACCTCCCCACGAACTAGCACAGATACGCAGTATTTT	CASSFPTSPRTSTDTQYF
NA	TRBV7-3	NA	TRBJ2-3	TGTGCCAGCAGCCCCCTGTCGGGGAGCACAGATACGCAGTATTTT	CASSPLSGSTDTQYF
NA	TRBV28	NA	TRBJ1-5	TGTGCCAGCAGCCCTCAATGGGGGGGCAATCAGCCCCAGCATTTT	CASSPQWGGNQPQHF
NA	TRBV29-1	NA	TRBJ1-2	TGCAGCGTTGAAGACGGACGGCCGAACTATGGCTACACCTTC	CSVEDGRPNYGYTF
NA	TRBV29-1	NA	TRBJ2-7	TGCAGCGTTCTCCCGGTGTCAGGGGAGCAGTACTTC	CSVLPVSGEQYF
NA	TRBV5-4	few	TRBJ2-5	TGTGCCAGCAGCTTCTGGGGTGAGGATGAGACCCAGTACTTC	CASSFWGEDETQYF
NA	TRBV4-2	many	TRBJ1-5	TGTGCCAGCAGCCAAGACAATCAGCCCCAGCATTTT	CASSQDNQPQHF
NA	TRBV4-1	NA	TRBJ1-6	TGCGCCAGCAGCGACAAGTATAATTCACCCCTCCACTTT	CASSDKYNSPLHF
NA	TRBV6-1	many	TRBJ1-5	TGTGCCAGCAGTGGCCGGGACACCAATCAGCCCCAGCATTTT	CASSGRDTNQPQHF
NA	TRBV10-3	many	TRBJ2-7	TGTGCCATCAGGGAGGAGTACGAGCAGTACTTC	CAIREEYEQYF
TRBD1	TRBV7-9	many	TRBJ2-1	TGTGCCAGCAGCCGGACAGGTCCCCCGCTTGAGCAGTTCTTC	CASSRTGPPLEQFF
NA	TRBV4-2	few	TRBJ2-2	TGTGCCAGCAGCCAAGAAGAGGGGTTCACCGGGGAGCTGTTTTTT	CASSQEEGFTGELFF
TRBD1	TRBV7-6	few	TRBJ1-1	TGTGCCAGCAGGCCAAGCGGGGACAGATACACTGAAGCTTTCTTT	CASRPSGDRYTEAFF
NA	TRBV6-6	NA	TRBJ1-2	TGTGCCAGCAGCACAGGGAATGTAGACTATGGCTACACCTTC	CASSTGNVDYGYTF
NA	TRBV4-2	few	TRBJ1-1	TGTGCCAGCAGCCCCGCCGTCGGTAGGACTGAAGCTTTCTTT	CASSPAVGRTEAFF
NA	TRBV27	few	TRBJ2-5	TGTGCCAGCAGTTTATCGAACCGACTGCCCCAAGAGACCCAGTACTTC	CASSLSNRLPQETQYF
NA	TRBV6-1	many	TRBJ1-2	TGTGCCAGCAGTGAGGCTGTTCCCCTTCGTTTTGGCTACACCTTC	CASSEAVPLRFGYTF
TRBD2	TRBV11-1	many	TRBJ2-3	TGTGCCAGCAGCCATTTCGGGACTAGGAGCACAGATACGCAGTATTTT	CASSHFGTRSTDTQYF
NA	TRBV3-1	few	TRBJ2-7	TGTGCCAGCAGCCAAGATCCCTGGACTTCCTACGAGCAGTACTTC	CASSQDPWTSYEQYF
TRBD1	TRBV7-8	many	TRBJ2-1	TGTGCCAGCAGCTTAAGGTGGGACAGGGCTGGTAATGAGCAGTTCTTC	CASSLRWDRAGNEQFF
NA	TRBV6-5	few	TRBJ2-7	TGTGCCAGCAGTTACTCGGAGAGTACCTACGAGCAGTACTTC	CASSYSESTYEQYF
NA	TRBV27	NA	TRBJ1-1	TGTGCCAGCAGTGCGGAGGCCCAATCGTTTTACACTGAAGCTTTCTTT	CASSAEAQSFYTEAFF
NA	TRBV5-5	few	TRBJ1-3	TGTGCCAGCAGCTTGGACCAAATCGCTCTATATTTT	CASSLDQIALYF
TRBD1	TRBV9	few	TRBJ2-2	TGTGCCAGCAGCGTCCCAGACAGGGGTGGCAACACCGGGGAGCTGTTTTTT	CASSVPDRGGNTGELFF
NA	TRBV7-9	many	TRBJ2-1	TGTGCCAGCAGCCCCCCTGCAGGGGTGTATGAGCAGTTCTTC	CASSPPAGVYEQFF
NA	TRBV6-1	few	TRBJ2-7	TGTGCCAGCAGTTCTCCTACCCGGGAAATCCACGAGCAGTACTTC	CASSSPTREIHEQYF
TRBD2	TRBV7-9	few	TRBJ2-4	TGTGCCAGCAGCCAGACTAGCGGGTTAGCCAAAAACATTCAGTACTTC	CASSQTSGLAKNIQYF
NA	TRBV7-2	many	TRBJ2-1	TGTGCCAGCAGCTTAGGAACGGGGTCGAGGGCCTACAATGAGCAGTTCTTC	CASSLGTGSRAYNEQFF
NA	TRBV7-6	many	TRBJ1-2	TGTGCCAGCAGCTACGGGGGCGATGGCTACACCTTC	CASSYGGDGYTF
NA	TRBV7-2	many	TRBJ2-5	TGTGCCAGCAGCTTAAGGGTGGGGGCAGAGACCCAGTACTTC	CASSLRVGAETQYF
NA	TRBV5-1	NA	TRBJ2-3	TGCGCCAGCAGCTTGGAACCCGGGACAAGAAAAGCAGATACGCAGTATTTT	CASSLEPGTRKADTQYF
TRBD2	TRBV4-2	NA	TRBJ2-7	TGTGCCAGCAGCCCCACGCGGGGGGACTCCTACGAGCAGTACTTC	CASSPTRGDSYEQYF
TRBD1	TRBV5-5	NA	TRBJ1-2	TGTGCCAGCAGCTCCCGACAGGGATCTAACTATGGCTACACCTTC	CASSSRQGSNYGYTF
TRBD2	TRBV11-3	few	TRBJ2-1	TGTGCCAGCAGCTTTAGCGGGCGACCTCAGGAGCAGTTCTTC	CASSFSGRPQEQFF
NA	TRBV7-9	many	TRBJ2-7	TGTGCCAGCAGCTTGGTGGGTCGAGCCTACGAGCAGTACTTC	CASSLVGRAYEQYF
NA	TRBV6-5	many	TRBJ2-7	TGTGCCAGCAGTTACTCTTGGGGGGAAGCCTACGAGCAGTACTTC	CASSYSWGEAYEQYF
TRBD1	TRBV27	few	TRBJ1-1	TGTGCCAGCATTTCACCCCATCCCCTTGGACAGGCTGAAGCTTTCTTT	CASISPHPLGQAEAFF
NA	TRBV5-1	NA	TRBJ1-2	TGCGCCAGCAGCCTCGGACAGTATATTAACTATGGCTACACCTTC	CASSLGQYINYGYTF
NA	TRBV7-9	many	TRBJ2-3	TGTGCCAGCAGCCCTGGACCCTCTTTT	CASSPGPSF
NA	TRBV28	NA	TRBJ2-3	TGTGCCAGCAGGTTTAGGTTGACTAGTCGGGCCCCCACAGATAGCACAGATACGCAGTATTTT	CASRFRLTSRAPTDSTDTQYF
TRBD2	TRBV28	few	TRBJ2-2	TGTGCCAGCAGCCCGGGACTAGCGGACGGGGAGCTGTTTTTT	CASSPGLADGELFF
TRBD1	TRBV6-5	NA	TRBJ1-2	TGTGCCAGCAGTCCTGGGACAGGGGGACCCTATGGCTACACCTTC	CASSPGTGGPYGYTF
TRBD2	TRBV24-1	NA	TRBJ2-2	TGTGCCACCAGTGAGCGGGGGGCATCCGGGGAGCTGTTTTTT	CATSERGASGELFF
NA	TRBV12-3/TRBV12-4	many	TRBJ1-2	TGTGCCAGCAGCATAACAGGGTACTATGGCTACACCTTC	CASSITGYYGYTF
NA	TRBV28	many	TRBJ1-5	TGTGCCAGCAGTTCCCGACTCATCGGGAATAGCAATCAGCCCCAGCATTTT	CASSSRLIGNSNQPQHF
NA	TRBV28	few	TRBJ2-6	TGTGCCAGCAGTTTCTTACTCCAGGGGGCCAACGTCCTGACTTTC	CASSFLLQGANVLTF